A single sample gave rise to the 13 T cell receptor beta chains below, sequenced in a study of T-cell memory formation after mild COVID-19. TCRdb ran MiXCR on the 5' RACE reads and lists one entry per CDR3 protein. The sample carries about 290,000 distinct CDR3 sequences, 15% to 20% recorded once. The material sequenced was PBMCs or a T cell subset sorted from them (not recorded which). The source of these receptors is a man between 18 and 29 years old who had mild COVID-19 (a few samples of this study predate the infection). Cell type and time point are not known.

V and J are TRBV14 and TRBJ2-6; tentative D call: TRBD1 (5 bases). The germline V gene has CDR1 SGHDN and CDR2 FVKESK. CDR3 size: 21 residues. V was pared by 1 base and J by 1 base, with 23 bases between. CDR3 amino acids: CASSQGFNPGLSRSGANVLTF. The CDR3 nucleotides are TGTGCCAGCAGCCAAGGCTTCAATCCAGGGTTAAGTAGATCTGGGGCCAACGTCCTGACTTTC.

The V gene is TRBV20-1, the J gene TRBJ1-3, with 7 bases lining up with TRBD1. CDR3 size: 13 residues. Germline values: CDR1 DFQATT, CDR2 SNEGSKA (reference sequence). V shed 6 bases and J 2 bases; nucleotides not matched to a gene: 4. The chain's CDR3 is CSARGTAGNTIYF. CDR3 DNA sequence: TGCAGTGCAAGGGGGACAGCTGGAAACACCATATATTTT.

This clonotype was recorded a few times. The chain recombines TRBV5-4 with TRBJ2-2; TRBD2 agrees at 7 bases. This CDR3 has 15 residues. Germline V gene sequence: CDR1 SGHNT, CDR2 YYREEE (reference sequence). Germline trimming cut 4 bases from V and 3 bases from J; bases unmatched to any gene: 6. The CDR3 loop is CASSSGAWDTGELFF. DNA for the CDR3: TGTGCCAGCAGCAGCGGGGCGTGGGACACCGGGGAGCTGTTTTTT. The full variable domain, its missing parts supplied by reference TRBV5-4 and TRBJ2-2, is ETGVTQSPTHLIKTRGQQVTLRCSSQSGHNTVSWYQQALGQGPQFIFQYYREEENGRGNFPPRFSGLQFPNYSSELNVNALELDDSALYLCASSSGAWDTGELFFGEGSRLTVL.

The chain recombines TRBV6-6 with TRBJ2-3, with 13 bases lining up with TRBD2. V dropped 6 bases and J dropped 3; count of bases not matched to a gene: 6. This CDR3 is built from 16 residues. Germline CDR1 reads MNHNY; CDR2 reads SVGAGI (reference sequence). CDR3 nucleotide sequence: TGTGCCAGCAGCAGACTAGCGGGGGGAACGACAGATACGCAGTATTTT. This gives the protein CASSRLAGGTTDTQYF.

This clonotype was seen more than once but under ten times. The V call is TRBV12-3 or TRBV12-4, the J call TRBJ1-5, with D possibly being TRBD1 (6 bases). This CDR3 has 15 residues. Deletions cut 3 bases from V and 0 bases from J, with 9 bases between. CDR3: CASSFGQISNQPQHF. As DNA, the CDR3 is TGTGCCAGCAGTTTCGGACAGATTAGCAATCAGCCCCAGCATTTT.

This clonotype was found a few times. The rearrangement links TRBV4-3 to TRBJ1-1; a weak D match, TRBD1 (5 bases). The germline V gene has CDR1 LGHNA and CDR2 YSLEER. The CDR3 spans 14 residues. Deletions cut 0 bases from V and 11 bases from J, with 16 bases between. The CDR3 sequence is CASSQEWQGGLAFF. CDR3 in DNA: TGCGCCAGCAGCCAAGAGTGGCAGGGAGGATTGGCTTTCTTT.

This clonotype occurred many times. The chain recombines TRBV2 with TRBJ1-1, with no clear D. Trimming took off 4 bases at V and 3 bases at J, with 6 bases between the two ends. CDR3 length equals 12 residues. Germline-derived CDR1 and CDR2 are SNHLY and FYNNEI. DNA of the CDR3: TGTGCCAGCAGTGGAGGGTACACTGAAGCTTTCTTT. This encodes CASSGGYTEAFF.

V is TRBV10-3 and J is TRBJ1-1; D gene ambiguous. Trimming pared 4 bases from V and 0 bases from J, leaving 9 bases between. Germline CDR1 reads ENHRY; CDR2 reads SYGVKD. The CDR3 is made up of 14 amino acids. The CDR3 loop reads CAISVNPVNTEAFF. CDR3 coding DNA: TGTGCCATCAGTGTGAACCCAGTGAACACTGAAGCTTTCTTT.

V usage is TRBV7-3 and J usage is TRBJ2-2; 12 bases line up with TRBD2. CDR3 size: 17 residues. The J segment lost 1 base and the V segment lost 4 bases, leaving 4 bases of the junction unmatched. The germline gives CDR1 SGHTA, CDR2 FQGTGA. CDR3 DNA: TGTGCCAGCAGCTCCAGGACTAGCGGGGTGAACACCGGGGAGCTGTTTTTT. As protein: CASSSRTSGVNTGELFF.

This clonotype was counted only a few times. This chain connects TRBV20-1 to TRBJ2-5; D may match TRBD1 or TRBD2 (5 bases each). Germline V gene data show CDR1 as DFQATT and CDR2 as SNEGSKA (reference sequence). Deletions cut 5 bases from V and 2 bases from J, with 15 bases between. The CDR3 runs 14 residues. CDR3 sequence (DNA): TGCAGTGCTCCTCGAGGGACCGAGCAAGAGACCCAGTACTTC. It translates to CSAPRGTEQETQYF.

There are a few counts of this clonotype. The rearrangement uses TRBV6-6 and TRBJ2-7; 12 bases map to TRBD1. The CDR3 runs to 18 residues. J was trimmed by 2 bases and V by 6 bases; bases with no gene match: 14. CDR1 and CDR2 (germline): MNHNY, SVGAGI (reference sequence). The DNA for the CDR3 is TGTGCCAGCAGGGGGGGACAGGGGGCCCGTTTACGGGCCTACGAGCAGTACTTC. Protein product: CASRGGQGARLRAYEQYF.

On this clonotype itself: A much larger clone lies a single base off, so this may be a read error. The rearrangement joins TRBV2 to TRBJ1-1, with 9 bases aligning to TRBD1. With V trimmed by 6 bases and J by 5 bases, 4 bases remained unmatched. In germline, CDR1 is SNHLY, CDR2 FYNNEI. This CDR3 has 13 amino acids. The CDR3 bases are TGTGCCAGCAGAACAGGGGGCTTAACTGAAGCTTTCTTT. Encoded protein: CASRTGGLTEAFF.

The chain combines TRBV15 with TRBJ2-1; D is ambiguous. The CDR3 is 17 residues long. The V end lost 2 bases, the J end lost 0 bases, and 14 bases lay between the germline ends. Per germline, CDR1 LNHNV and CDR2 YYDKDF (reference sequence). The CDR3 sequence is CATSRKSAPSSYNEQFF. As DNA, the CDR3 is TGTGCCACCAGCAGAAAATCAGCCCCGAGCTCCTACAATGAGCAGTTCTTC.